This record looks at one T cell receptor (beta chain) sequence and its context. The antigen it recognizes is unknown. No base quality values were provided; no much bigger clone lies one nucleotide off. The sample originates from a study of shared clonotypes between healthy human individuals (dated by TCRdb to 2020 to 2021). With respect to the entire study: The cohort included three men and two women between 18 and 49 years of age. For each donor, CD4 naive and CD4 memory were each run on three plates, CD8 naive on two plates, and CD8 memory on one plate. To estimate repertoire size and how much clonotypes are shared between individuals, the study performed deep sequencing of blood TCR repertoires from roughly five healthy adults. To increase sequencing depth and limit assay-specific biases, different laboratories used diverse techniques to prepare libraries and sequence TCR repertoires. Per donor, leukapheresis produced somewhere between about 0.94 and 10 billion PBMCs. Overall study outcomes, separate from this receptor: Even with the large sequencing depth, rarefaction of the sorted-subset datasets indicated that sequencing was incomplete. Sampling was restricted to blood, and TCR repertoires in tissues likely differ from the TCR repertoires found in blood. Compared with non-shared clonotypes, the clonotypes found in all four sorted-subset donors had higher generation probabilities. Pairwise subsampling led to the expectation that sequencing depth would affect the degree of clonotype sharing among donors. The small number of donors limited the genetic and exposure-history diversity represented. Naive subsets generally had larger estimated clonotype richness than memory subsets did. Sharing across a few donors was observed for around 5% of naive CD4, less than 4% of naive CD8, 2% to 2.5% of memory CD4, and around 0.42% of memory CD8 clonotypes.

CD8 naive samples consisted of CD45RO-negative cells that were positively selected for CCR7, yielding a CD45RA+CCR7+ population without TemRA cells. The donors were healthy, HIV-negative adults who had no recently reported acute infections or vaccinations. Every donor was a Caucasian adult living in Nashville, Tennessee, USA. Blood was collected by leukapheresis, and PBMCs were isolated by Ficoll-Histopaque density gradient centrifugation and then cryopreserved in liquid nitrogen vapor phase. Purity and quantity of every magnetically sorted T cell population were checked by analytical flow cytometry. Genomic DNA was isolated from each sorted fraction and quantified by UV absorbance on a Nanodrop 2000c. Trimming removed 4 bases from V and 2 bases from J; the gene matches leave 7 bases unexplained. CDR1 and CDR2 (SEHNR, FQNEAQ) derive from the germline V gene (reference sequence). From the cysteine through the phenylalanine, the CDR3 covers 16 amino acids. The retained sequence is limited to the CDR3, 48 bases, with the frame set at the first base.

Using the deep immunoSEQ assay, multiplex PCR amplified TCR CDR3 regions from genomic DNA. For each cell subset, the extracted genomic DNA was distributed evenly across all wells of several immunoSEQ 96-well plates, and each plate served as one replicate. For sorted subsets, 200 to 250 ng of genomic DNA, equivalent to 30,000 or so T cell genomes, went into each replicate PCR. Purified libraries were quantified with a Qubit 3.0 fluorometer, sized on a Bioanalyzer 2100, and re-quantified with the KAPA Library Quantification kit. Every immunoSEQ 96-well plate was sequenced on a separate single-read 150-cycle Illumina NextSeq 550 flow cell. The authors' analysis ran thus. Because the immunoSEQ output included only junctional sequences and no quality scores, the filtering could not be the same as the filtering used for full-length reads. Sequences were annotated with PyIR, a Python wrapper for IgBLAST v1.9, and V/J genes and CDR3 were assigned using IMGT germline references. Reads with weak V/J assignments (E-value above 1e-6), missing CDR3, stop codons, out-of-frame junctions, or ambiguous translated residues were removed. V3J clonotypes were defined as sequences sharing the same inferred V gene, J gene, and CDR3 amino acid sequence. Percentage overlap between repertoires was computed as shared unique clonotypes divided by the size of the smaller repertoire. Richness of each repertoire was evaluated using RTK rarefaction, the Chao1 estimator, and Recon v2.1 estimates of unobserved clonotypes. Generation probabilities were computed with OLGA for all TCRbeta clonotypes obtained by the gDNA method from four donors. Held by TCRdb, this immuneACCESS table contains in-frame sequences only and omits some clones. Under half of the omission traces to an unresolved V gene where checked; the cause of the rest is unknown. The DNA gave D and trimming, while V, J and clone size come from that table. The sample profile shows roughly 2,000,000 clones; less than 95% of them were found once. Roughly 1.2% of the sample goes to the ten largest clones.

Input material: naive CD8+ T cells sorted from blood. Read against the paper, the sample's cell subset or site label means: CD45RA+CCR7+. The sequence links TRBV7-9 to TRBJ2-7, and 11 junction bases match TRBD1. This receptor was taken from a young man in good health. The CDR3 corresponds to CASSSTGTGGTYEQYF. The DNA reads as follows: TGTGCCAGCAGCTCAACCGGGACAGGGGGGACCTACGAGCAGTACTTC.